Below, 24 T cell receptor beta chains from the same sample are listed, as sequenced in a study of T cell responses to AZD1222 COVID-19 vaccine. Repertoires were generated with immunoSEQ multiplex PCR, while TCRdb's copy carries only in-frame clones and drops some. The sample shows over 150,000 clones, about nine tenths of them seen only once. Source: peripheral blood, taken on day 0 of AZD1222 vaccination. Every receptor here comes from an adult in good health.

Regarding this clone: The sample has other DNA sequences that encode this CDR3 too. This chain connects TRBV7-2 to TRBJ1-4, with D uncertain. The CDR3 loop spans 14 amino acids. CDR1 and CDR2 from the germline V gene are SGHTA and FQGNSA. V lost 3 bases and J lost 2, with 7 bases in between. CDR3 coding DNA: TGTGCCAGCAGCTTTGGAGGGACTAATGAAAAACTGTTTTTT. It specifies CASSFGGTNEKLFF.

V usage is TRBV28 and J usage is TRBJ1-2; D not resolved. The CDR3 consists of 13 residues. V lost 5 bases, J lost 4 bases, and 11 bases lay in between. Germline lookup yields CDR1 MDHEN and CDR2 SYDVKM. This CDR3 reads CASSPLGSYGYTF. The CDR3 bases are TGTGCCAGCAGTCCTCTGGGCAGCTATGGCTACACCTTC.

The chain links TRBV28 to TRBJ1-1; 8 positions match TRBD1. The CDR3 is 15 residues long. V lost 5 bases, J lost 3 bases, and 8 bases stayed unmatched. Germline CDR1 reads MDHEN; CDR2 reads SYDVKM. The CDR3: CASSQRQGWDTEAFF. The DNA for the CDR3 is TGTGCCAGCAGTCAAAGACAGGGGTGGGACACTGAAGCTTTCTTT.

The chain uses TRBV19 and TRBJ1-4; D is possibly TRBD1 (5 bases). Germline assignment: CDR1 LNHDA and CDR2 SQIVND (reference sequence). This CDR3 contains 14 residues. Trimming removed 7 bases at V and 7 bases at J, with 16 bases between. The CDR3 DNA follows: TGTGCCAGTACCCAGACCCGGCAGGGTGAAAAACTGTTTTTT. As protein: CASTQTRQGEKLFF.

This clone was seen more than once but under ten times. The V gene is TRBV7-2, the J gene TRBJ1-3, with a weak D call TRBD1 (6 bases). The length of the CDR3 is 16 residues. CDR1 is SGHTA and CDR2 is FQGNSA in the germline V gene. Trimming cost V 5 bases and J 0 bases, with 14 bases left between them. The CDR3 DNA reads TGTGCCAGCAGCACACAGGGCCTCTCCTCTGGAAACACCATATATTTT. Translation: CASSTQGLSSGNTIYF. Together with reference TRBV7-2 and TRBJ1-3, the CDR3 gives the full variable domain: GAGVSQSPSNKVTEKGKDVELRCDPISGHTALYWYRQSLGQGLEFLIYFQGNSAPDKSGLPSDRFSAERTGGSVSTLTIQRTQQEDSAVYLCASSTQGLSSGNTIYFGEGSWLTVV.

V and J are TRBV29-1 and TRBJ1-5; no definite D call. V was cut by 6 bases and J by 5 bases, with 14 bases left in between. The CDR3 sequence is 13 residues long. Germline V gene lookup returns CDR1 SQVTM and CDR2 ANQGSEA. The CDR3 is CSVRNGEDQPQHF. The CDR3, as DNA: TGCAGCGTCCGAAACGGGGAGGATCAGCCCCAGCATTTT.

The chain has TRBV5-4 and TRBJ1-3, with D possibly TRBD1 on 5 matching bases. CDR1 and CDR2 (germline): SGHNT, YYREEE (reference sequence). Deletions cut 0 bases from V and 1 base from J, with 5 bases between. The CDR3 is 14 amino acids. The CDR3 is CASSLEGSGNTIYF. CDR3 nucleotides: TGTGCCAGCAGCTTGGAGGGGTCTGGAAACACCATATATTTT. The full variable domain, with the rest looked up from reference TRBV5-4 and TRBJ1-3, is ETGVTQSPTHLIKTRGQQVTLRCSSQSGHNTVSWYQQALGQGPQFIFQYYREEENGRGNFPPRFSGLQFPNYSSELNVNALELDDSALYLCASSLEGSGNTIYFGEGSWLTVV.

This clone is a singleton in its sample. The J gene is TRBJ1-3, the V gene TRBV28; D may be TRBD1 (5 bases). Germline lookup yields CDR1 MDHEN and CDR2 SYDVKM. The CDR3 consists of 13 residues. The germline V and J ends were trimmed by 9 bases and 4 bases, with 13 bases remaining between them. CDR3 protein: CASRGPPGNTIYF. CDR3 DNA sequence: TGTGCCAGTAGGGGCCCCCCAGGAAACACCATATATTTT.

The chain is built from TRBV6-6 and TRBJ2-6; D gene ambiguous. The germline V and J ends were trimmed by 6 bases and 0 bases, with 12 bases remaining between them. The CDR3 sequence is 16 residues long. Germline CDR1 MNHNY, CDR2 SVGAGI (reference sequence). CDR3 amino acids: CASSPRGNSGANVLTF. The CDR3 DNA reads TGTGCCAGCAGCCCCCGAGGCAACTCTGGGGCCAACGTCCTGACTTTC.

The chain combines TRBV7-2 with TRBJ2-1; 8 nucleotides line up with TRBD1. Germline CDR1 reads SGHTA; CDR2 reads FQGNSA. The ends lost 3 bases at V and 7 bases at J; junction bases unmatched: 5. The CDR3 sequence is 14 residues long. The CDR3 region has the DNA TGTGCCAGCAGCTTTAGCAGGGGGCTTAATGAGCAGTTCTTC. Its protein product is CASSFSRGLNEQFF.

The rearrangement links TRBV4-1 to TRBJ1-5; D uncertain. Trimming cost V 0 bases and J 2 bases, with 5 bases left between them. Germline CDR1 reads MGHRA; CDR2 reads YSYEKL. There are 14 residues in the CDR3. The CDR3 region is CASSQEGGNQPQHF. The DNA of the CDR3 is TGCGCCAGCAGCCAAGAAGGAGGCAATCAGCCCCAGCATTTT.

CDR3: CASSFVNEQYF. CDR3 nucleotides: TGTGCCAGCAGCTTTGTGAACGAGCAGTACTTC. The chain combines TRBV5-6 with TRBJ2-7; D unresolved. V was clipped by 2 bases and J by 5 bases, with 5 bases between them. The length of the CDR3 is 11 residues. The germline CDR1 and CDR2 sequences are SGHDT and YYEEEE.

The genes are TRBV4-3 and TRBJ2-1; D possibly matches TRBD1 or TRBD2 (5 bases each). In germline, CDR1 is LGHNA, CDR2 YSLEER. The CDR3 consists of 16 residues. The V gene lost 1 base and the J gene lost 0 bases, with 10 bases spanning the gap. The CDR3 region is CASSQASRGSYNEQFF. As DNA, the CDR3 is TGCGCCAGCAGCCAAGCCTCGAGGGGCTCCTACAATGAGCAGTTCTTC.

V is TRBV7-2 and J is TRBJ2-3; 10 bases fit TRBD2. Germline assignment: CDR1 SGHTA and CDR2 FQGNSA. The CDR3 totals 15 residues. The V gene end was trimmed by 5 bases and the J gene end by 2 bases; junction bases not matched to a gene: 4. The CDR3 nucleotides read TGTGCCAGCAGCCCACTAGCGGGGTTCACAGATACGCAGTATTTT. It yields the protein CASSPLAGFTDTQYF.

This clone was seen only once. The chain's CDR3 is CASSFGGENIQYF. The DNA for the CDR3 is TGCGCCAGCAGCTTTGGCGGGGAAAACATTCAGTACTTC. This rearrangement joins TRBV5-1 to TRBJ2-4; D possibly corresponds to TRBD2 (6 bases). Per germline, CDR1 SGHRS and CDR2 YFSETQ. V was pared by 2 bases and J by 5 bases, with 8 bases between. The CDR3 is 13 amino acids.

The chain employs TRBV6-6 and TRBJ1-1, with 8 bases aligning to TRBD1. After removal of 2 bases from V and 1 base from J, the junction contained 0 bases not matched to a gene. Germline lookup yields CDR1 MNHNY and CDR2 SVGAGI (reference sequence). The CDR3 sequence is 14 residues long. The DNA for the CDR3 is TGTGCCAGCAGTTACGGACAGGGGAACACTGAAGCTTTCTTT. Amino acid sequence: CASSYGQGNTEAFF.

The V call is TRBV2, the J call TRBJ1-1; TRBD1 is a possible D gene (6 bases). V was trimmed by 7 bases and J by 10 bases, leaving 22 bases between them. This CDR3 comprises 14 residues. Per the germline V gene, CDR1 is SNHLY and CDR2 is FYNNEI. The CDR3 DNA follows: TGTGCCAGCATTCAGGACAGTGCAGAGGTTAGAGCTTTCTTT. This codes for CASIQDSAEVRAFF.

The gene calls are TRBV7-9 and TRBJ1-1; D is undetermined. This CDR3 region has 15 residues. Germline values: CDR1 SEHNR, CDR2 FQNEAQ (reference sequence). Trimming cost V 7 bases and J 4 bases, with 19 bases left between them. CDR3 region: CASNPRAGRVTEAFF. The CDR3 DNA reads TGTGCCAGCAACCCCCGGGCGGGTCGGGTCACTGAAGCTTTCTTT. The variable domain in full, completed from reference TRBV7-9 and TRBJ1-1, reads DTGVSQNPRHKITKRGQNVTFRCDPISEHNRLYWYRQTLGQGPEFLTYFQNEAQLEKSRLLSDRFSAERPKGSFSTLEIQRTEQGDSAMYLCASNPRAGRVTEAFFGQGTRLTVV.

The chain joins TRBV29-1 to TRBJ1-2; the match to TRBD1 covers 9 bases. The CDR3 extends over 14 amino acids. V shed 3 bases and J 4 bases; nucleotides not matched to a gene: 6. Germline loops: CDR1 SQVTM, CDR2 ANQGSEA. CDR3 sequence: CSVEGGQGGYGYTF. As DNA, the CDR3 is TGCAGCGTTGAGGGGGGACAGGGAGGCTATGGCTACACCTTC.

The chain combines TRBV5-1 with TRBJ1-1; D remains unclear. CDR1 SGHRS and CDR2 YFSETQ come from the germline V gene. The length of the CDR3 is 14 residues. V lost 3 bases and J lost 1, with 10 bases in between. The CDR3 reads CASSSSTWNTEAFF. The CDR3 coding sequence is TGCGCCAGCAGCTCCAGTACTTGGAACACTGAAGCTTTCTTT.

The J gene is TRBJ2-1, the V gene TRBV11-2, with 9 bases aligning to TRBD2. J was trimmed by 15 bases and V by 0 bases; bases with no gene match: 12. Germline values: CDR1 SGHAT, CDR2 FQNNGV. This CDR3 contains 15 residues. This CDR3 is CASSLDLNSGGFRFF. For the CDR3, the DNA is TGTGCCAGCAGCTTAGATCTGAATAGCGGGGGTTTTCGGTTCTTC.

On this clone itself: The junction differs from germline at one of its ends, possibly a read error. This chain uses TRBV12-5 with TRBJ1-6, with D possibly being TRBD1 (6 bases). Germline values: CDR1 LGHNT, CDR2 FRNRAP. This CDR3 contains 12 residues. CDR3 nucleotide sequence: TGTGCTAGTGCCATCGGTGAGACGGCGGGGGCATTT. Protein: CASAIGETAGAF.

The rearrangement uses TRBV5-5 and TRBJ2-7; D is perhaps TRBD1 (6 bases). Germline V gene lookup returns CDR1 SGHKS and CDR2 YYEKEE (reference sequence). The CDR3 totals 16 residues. The V end was cut by 2 bases, the J end by 0 bases, with 15 bases between. CDR3 protein: CASSLRDRLGSYEQYF. CDR3 in DNA: TGTGCCAGCAGCTTAAGAGACAGGCTGGGCTCCTACGAGCAGTACTTC.

Points on this clone: Compared with germline, one end of the junction differs, possibly owing to a read error. The rearrangement uses TRBV2 and TRBJ2-3; 13 positions agree with TRBD2. This CDR3 is built from 15 residues. Germline CDR1 SNHLY, CDR2 FYNNEI. The CDR3 spells CASSLVTSGGASLNF. The CDR3 nucleotides read TGTGCCAGCAGTCTCGTAACTAGCGGGGGGGCCTCACTCAATTTT.